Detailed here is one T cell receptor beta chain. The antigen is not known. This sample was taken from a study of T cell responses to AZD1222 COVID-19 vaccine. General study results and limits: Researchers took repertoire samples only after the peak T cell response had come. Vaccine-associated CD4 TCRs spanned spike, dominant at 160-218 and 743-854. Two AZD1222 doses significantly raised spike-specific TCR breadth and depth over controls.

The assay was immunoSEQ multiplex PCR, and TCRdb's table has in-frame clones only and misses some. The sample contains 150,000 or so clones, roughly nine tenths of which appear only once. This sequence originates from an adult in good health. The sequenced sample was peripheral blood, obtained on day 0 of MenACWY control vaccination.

The CDR3 nucleotides read TGCGCCAGCAGCTACTCAGGGGCAACTAATGAAAAACTGTTTTTT. It translates to CASSYSGATNEKLFF. J is TRBJ1-4 and V is TRBV5-1; a weak D match, TRBD1 (6 bases). The CDR3 runs 15 residues. V dropped 3 bases and J dropped 0 bases, with 9 bases sitting between them. Germline CDR1 is SGHRS and CDR2 is YFSETQ.